The 13 T cell receptor beta chains presented below share a single source sample, sequenced in a study of blood T cell repertoires in COVID-19 (TCRdb year 2020). Library prep was done by the immunoSEQ multiplex PCR assay. TCRdb holds this immuneACCESS table with in-frame rearrangements only. Some clones are missing; in checked studies, unresolved V genes explain under half, and the rest has no known cause. The sample table lists under 250,000 clones, roughly four fifths of them with a count of one. 2% to 3% of the sample belongs to the ten largest clones. The sequencing input was peripheral blood. The receptor set was obtained from a woman aged 40 to 50 with active or convalescent COVID-19.

The V and J genes are TRBV3-1 (or the pseudogene TRBV3-2) and TRBJ1-2, with 7 nucleotides matching TRBD1. Germline V gene data show CDR1 as LGHDT and CDR2 as YNNKEL (reference sequence). This CDR3 contains 15 residues. V dropped 4 bases and J dropped 2; count of bases not matched to a gene: 7. This CDR3 reads CASSLQTGWNYGYTF. The CDR3 nucleotides read TGTGCCAGCAGCCTTCAGACAGGGTGGAACTATGGCTACACCTTC.

The chain carries TRBV4-2 and TRBJ1-1, with no clear D. Germline V gene lookup returns CDR1 LGHNA and CDR2 YNFKEQ. This CDR3 is built from 15 residues. Trimming took 4 bases from V and 0 from J, leaving 12 bases between them. The CDR3 nucleotides are TGTGCCAGCAGCCCCCGTGAGGGCGTGAACACTGAAGCTTTCTTT. Protein sequence: CASSPREGVNTEAFF.

The genes are TRBV28 and TRBJ2-3; TRBD1 matches at 8 bases. The CDR3 spans 15 residues. Trimming removed 7 bases from V and 2 bases from J; junction bases left unmatched: 8. Germline V gene sequence: CDR1 MDHEN, CDR2 SYDVKM. DNA for the CDR3: TGTGCCAGCACCACCCTACAGGGGGACACAGATACGCAGTATTTT. This sequence encodes CASTTLQGDTDTQYF.

The chain is built from TRBV5-1 and TRBJ2-5; 11 nucleotides match TRBD2. The CDR3 totals 16 residues. Germline V CDR1 and CDR2: SGHRS, YFSETQ. The trim removed 0 bases at V and 5 bases at J, leaving 6 bases unmatched. Written as DNA, the CDR3 is TGCGCCAGCAGCTTGGCGGTAGCGGGAGGGGGTGAGACCCAGTACTTC. Translation gives CASSLAVAGGGETQYF.

The chain has TRBV24-1 and TRBJ1-2; no clear D. This CDR3 comprises 14 residues. Looked up from germline, CDR1 is KGHDR and CDR2 is SFDVKD. Trimming pared 0 bases from V and 5 bases from J, leaving 9 bases between. CDR3 nucleotide sequence: TGTGCCACCAGTGATTTGTCCCACAGTTATGGCTACACCTTC. Encoded protein: CATSDLSHSYGYTF.

V and J are TRBV7-6 and TRBJ2-7; 10 bases are shared with TRBD1. The CDR3 runs to 13 residues. Germline CDR1 and CDR2: SGHVS and FNYEAQ. Trimming at V came to 4 bases and at J to 7 bases, leaving 4 bases not matched to a gene. The CDR3 bases are TGTGCCAGCAGCTGGGGACAGGGGAGGGAGCAGTACTTC. It encodes CASSWGQGREQYF.

The rearrangement links TRBV5-5 to TRBJ2-2, with 9 bases matching TRBD2. Germline V CDR1 and CDR2: SGHKS, YYEKEE (reference sequence). V lost 2 bases, J lost 4 bases, and 12 bases stayed unmatched. The CDR3 length is 18 residues. Here the CDR3 reads CASSFPGELAGSTGELFF. CDR3 nucleotides: TGTGCCAGCAGCTTTCCGGGGGAACTAGCGGGTTCCACCGGGGAGCTGTTTTTT.

This chain uses TRBV11-3 with TRBJ1-3; no definite D call. Per germline, CDR1 SGHNT and CDR2 YENEEA. This CDR3 is built from 14 residues. Trimming cost V 1 base and J 2 bases, with 6 bases left between them. CDR3 amino acids: CASSLGAAGNTIYF. In DNA form, the CDR3 reads TGTGCCAGCAGCTTAGGGGCTGCTGGAAACACCATATATTTT.

CDR3: CASSVGQSTDTQYF. The CDR3, as DNA: TGTGCCAGCAGCGTGGGACAGAGCACAGATACGCAGTATTTT. This rearrangement joins TRBV9 to TRBJ2-3; 7 bases agree with TRBD1. The CDR3 runs to 14 residues. CDR1 and CDR2 (germline): SGDLS, YYNGEE. V gave up 2 bases and J gave up 0 bases; unmatched junction bases: 0. Filled out from reference TRBV9 and TRBJ2-3, the complete variable domain reads DSGVTQTPKHLITATGQRVTLRCSPRSGDLSVYWYQQSLDQGLQFLIQYYNGEERAKGNILERFSAQQFPDLHSELNLSSLELGDSALYFCASSVGQSTDTQYFGPGTRLTVL.

V usage is TRBV24-1 and J usage is TRBJ2-3, with D possibly being TRBD1 (6 bases). Trimming pared 1 base from V and 1 base from J, leaving 17 bases between. The CDR3 sequence is 18 residues long. From germline, CDR1 is KGHDR and CDR2 SFDVKD. The CDR3: CATSDFVQGQVRTDTQYF. The CDR3 DNA follows: TGTGCCACCAGTGATTTTGTACAGGGACAAGTCCGCACAGATACGCAGTATTTT.

This clone was picked up a small number of times. This chain joins TRBV6-5 and TRBJ1-6; 10 bases map to TRBD1. Trimming removed 6 bases from V and 10 bases from J; junction bases left unmatched: 6. There are 14 residues in the CDR3. The germline V gene has CDR1 MNHEY and CDR2 SVGAGI. Written as DNA, the CDR3 is TGTGCCAGCAGGACAGGGGGCATCGAATCACCCCTCCACTTT. It encodes CASRTGGIESPLHF.

Notes on this clone: Other DNA variants within this sample encode the same CDR3. The chain employs TRBV6-6 and TRBJ2-7; 11 nucleotides align to TRBD1. There are 16 residues in the CDR3. The V gene end was trimmed by 2 bases and the J gene end by 5 bases; junction bases not matched to a gene: 8. The germline gives CDR1 MNHNY, CDR2 SVGAGI (reference sequence). CDR3 protein: CASSYVVRTGGNEQYF. CDR3 DNA: TGTGCCAGCAGTTACGTTGTCCGGACAGGGGGCAACGAGCAGTACTTC.

The V and J genes are TRBV9 and TRBJ2-1, with D perhaps TRBD2 (7 bases). The CDR3 is 15 amino acids. CDR1 SGDLS and CDR2 YYNGEE come from the germline V gene. V gave up 0 bases and J gave up 5 bases, with 12 bases separating them. The CDR3 loop is CASSVDGGAHNEQFF. Written as DNA, the CDR3 is TGTGCCAGCAGCGTAGATGGGGGGGCACACAATGAGCAGTTCTTC. The whole variable domain, filled in from reference TRBV9 and TRBJ2-1, reads DSGVTQTPKHLITATGQRVTLRCSPRSGDLSVYWYQQSLDQGLQFLIQYYNGEERAKGNILERFSAQQFPDLHSELNLSSLELGDSALYFCASSVDGGAHNEQFFGPGTRLTVL.